This T cell receptor beta chain is drawn from a study of blood T cell repertoires in COVID-19. Residents of 24 US areas, aged about 18 to 95 years, made up the participants. Participants' own reports of clinical history determined their cohort assignment. Study processing details: Reference gene primer amplification in the assay estimated nucleated cell counts. Assay used: immunoSEQ multiplex PCR; TCRdb lists only in-frame clones, some missing. D and trimming were read from the DNA, whereas the V and J calls and clone size are those reported in that table. Of some 200,000 clones in the sample, about four fifths were seen once. The CDR3 length is 19 residues. The germline gives CDR1 SEHNR, CDR2 FQNEAQ (reference sequence). V shed 4 bases and J 1 base; nucleotides not matched to a gene: 9.

Sample: PBMCs or T cells enriched from blood (not recorded which). The chain joins TRBV7-9 to TRBJ2-6, with 11 bases identical to TRBD1. The receptor's source is a man aged 40-49 years who had recovered from COVID-19. The CDR3 DNA sequence: TGTGCCAGCAGCTCTACCGGGACAGGGGGTTTTTCTGGGGCCAACGTCCTGACTTTC. It codes for CASSSTGTGGFSGANVLTF.